This passage covers 3 T cell receptor beta chains from one sample sequenced in a study of T cell repertoires in cytomegalovirus infection. TCRdb reprocessed the reads with MiXCR, giving one entry per CDR3 protein. Here the sample spans around 200,000 distinct CDR3 sequences, around 40% being singletons. Which antigens these TCRs recognize remains unknown. Sequenced material: CD8+ T cells from cultured PBMCs, taken from culture after CMV antigen stimulation. These receptors were collected from a human donor in good health (CMV status not recorded). Some clones in this sample may be carry-over from other donors' samples.

The chain recombines TRBV7-9 with TRBJ2-5; TRBD2 matches 13 bases. Germline values: CDR1 SEHNR, CDR2 FQNEAQ (reference sequence). This CDR3 comprises 18 residues. Trimming took 5 bases from V and 4 from J; bases not matched to a gene: 13. CDR3 nucleotide sequence: TGTGCCAGCAGCGGCCCGGGACTAGCGGGGAAGAATCTAGAGACCCAGTACTTC. Encoded protein: CASSGPGLAGKNLETQYF.

The chain couples TRBV10-2 to TRBJ2-5; 7 positions match TRBD2. This CDR3 spans 15 amino acids. CDR1 and CDR2 from the germline V gene are WSHSY and SAAADI. Trimming cost V 2 bases and J 0 bases; bases outside gene matches: 3. CDR3 DNA: TGCGCCAGCAGTGAGCCGGGACTATACCAAGAGACCCAGTACTTC. It is translated as CASSEPGLYQETQYF.

The chain has TRBV19 and TRBJ1-1; TRBD1 matches at 9 bases. V lost 7 bases, J lost 3 bases, and 9 bases stayed unmatched. The CDR3 spans 15 residues. CDR1 LNHDA and CDR2 SQIVND come from the germline V gene (reference sequence). CDR3 in DNA: TGTGCCAGTAAACTGATCCGGGACAGGGACACTGAAGCTTTCTTT. It is translated as CASKLIRDRDTEAFF.